The TCR beta chain described here comes from a study of blood T cell repertoires in COVID-19. Study as a whole: T cells, B-cell-depleted T cells, or PBMCs supplied cDNA or gDNA.

The germline gives CDR1 SGHKS, CDR2 YYEKEE (reference sequence). This CDR3 is built from 14 residues. V lost 5 bases, J lost 1 base, and 4 bases stayed unmatched. Libraries were prepared by immunoSEQ multiplex PCR; TCRdb keeps only in-frame clonotypes and omits some of them. The data show around 250,000 clones, with about 86% seen just once and roughly 5% held by the top ten. The genes are TRBV5-5 and TRBJ2-5, with 8 bases that match TRBD1. This sequence was found in a man older than 75 with acute or convalescent COVID-19. Sample: peripheral blood. The CDR3 reads CASSKTGGQETQYF. The CDR3 DNA reads as TGTGCCAGCAGTAAAACAGGGGGCCAAGAGACCCAGTACTTC.